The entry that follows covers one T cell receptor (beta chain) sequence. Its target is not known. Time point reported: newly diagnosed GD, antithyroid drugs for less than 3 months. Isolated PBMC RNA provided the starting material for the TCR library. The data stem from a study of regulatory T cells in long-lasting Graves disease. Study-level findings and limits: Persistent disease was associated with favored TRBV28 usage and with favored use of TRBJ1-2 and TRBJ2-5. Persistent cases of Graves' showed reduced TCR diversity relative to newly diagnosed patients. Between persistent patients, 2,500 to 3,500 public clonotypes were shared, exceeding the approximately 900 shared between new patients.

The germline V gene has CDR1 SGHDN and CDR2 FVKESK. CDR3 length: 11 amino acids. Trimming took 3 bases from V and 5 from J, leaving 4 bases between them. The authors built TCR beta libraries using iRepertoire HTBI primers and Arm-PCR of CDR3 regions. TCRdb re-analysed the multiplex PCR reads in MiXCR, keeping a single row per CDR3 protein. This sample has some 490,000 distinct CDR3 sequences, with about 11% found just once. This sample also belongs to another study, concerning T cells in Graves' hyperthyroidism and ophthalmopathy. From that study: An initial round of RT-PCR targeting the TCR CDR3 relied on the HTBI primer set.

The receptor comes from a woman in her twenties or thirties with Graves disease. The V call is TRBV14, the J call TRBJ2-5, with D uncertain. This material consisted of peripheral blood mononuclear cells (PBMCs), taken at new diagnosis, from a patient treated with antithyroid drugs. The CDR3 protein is CASSHAETQYF. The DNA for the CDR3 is TGTGCCAGCAGCCATGCGGAGACCCAGTACTTC.